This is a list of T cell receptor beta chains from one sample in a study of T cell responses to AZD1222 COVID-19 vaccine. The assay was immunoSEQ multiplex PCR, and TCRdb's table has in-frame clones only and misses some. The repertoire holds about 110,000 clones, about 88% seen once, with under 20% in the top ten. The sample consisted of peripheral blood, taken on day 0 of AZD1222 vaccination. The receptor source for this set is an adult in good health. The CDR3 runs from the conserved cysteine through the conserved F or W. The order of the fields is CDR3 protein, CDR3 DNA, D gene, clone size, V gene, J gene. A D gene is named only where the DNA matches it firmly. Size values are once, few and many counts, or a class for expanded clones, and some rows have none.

CDR3: CASSPTRVGDEQFF; DNA: TGTGCCAGCAGCCCCACCCGGGTGGGGGATGAGCAGTTCTTC; D: -; size: -; V: TRBV7-6; J: TRBJ2-1
CDR3: CASSHRTGNTEAFF; DNA: TGTGCCAGTAGCCACCGGACCGGGAACACTGAAGCTTTCTTT; D: -; size: -; V: TRBV19; J: TRBJ1-1
CDR3: CASSIRRGDTDTQYF; DNA: TGTGCCAGTAGTATCCGACGGGGGGACACAGATACGCAGTATTTT; D: TRBD2; size: -; V: TRBV19; J: TRBJ2-3
CDR3: CASSQSIQQVYNSPLHF; DNA: TGCGCCAGCAGTCAATCTATACAACAAGTCTATAATTCACCCCTCCACTTT; D: -; size: -; V: TRBV23-1; J: TRBJ1-6
CDR3: CASSFRVASNYGYTF; DNA: TGTGCCAGCAGCTTTCGGGTGGCTTCTAACTATGGCTACACCTTC; D: -; size: once; V: TRBV5-6; J: TRBJ1-2
CDR3: CATGDRSYYEQYF; DNA: TGTGCCACCGGGGACAGGTCCTACTACGAGCAGTACTTC; D: TRBD1; size: -; V: TRBV2; J: TRBJ2-7
CDR3: CASSLVQGNTEAFF; DNA: TGCGCCAGCAGCTTGGTACAGGGGAACACTGAAGCTTTCTTT; D: -; size: -; V: TRBV5-1; J: TRBJ1-1
CDR3: CASSGTGGNQPQHF; DNA: TGCGCCAGCAGCGGCACAGGGGGTAATCAGCCCCAGCATTTT; D: TRBD1; size: -; V: TRBV4-1; J: TRBJ1-5
CDR3: CSVPNTGGGGYTF; DNA: TGCAGCGTGCCGAATACAGGGGGAGGTGGCTACACCTTC; D: TRBD1; size: -; V: TRBV29-1; J: TRBJ1-2
CDR3: CASKKAGEAFF; DNA: TGTGCCAGCAAAAAGGCGGGTGAAGCTTTCTTT; D: -; size: -; V: TRBV12-3/TRBV12-4; J: TRBJ1-1
CDR3: CASSFGQGSPYEQYF; DNA: TGTGCCAGCTCGTTCGGACAGGGGTCCCCCTACGAGCAGTACTTC; D: TRBD1; size: -; V: TRBV18; J: TRBJ2-7
CDR3: CASSSPAEGARGEQFF; DNA: TGTGCCAGCAGTTCTCCCGCGGAGGGGGCGCGGGGTGAGCAGTTCTTC; D: -; size: -; V: TRBV6-5; J: TRBJ2-1
CDR3: CASSYPMTGEVGGYTF; DNA: TGTGCCAGCAGTTACCCGATGACAGGGGAGGTGGGTGGCTACACCTTC; D: TRBD1; size: -; V: TRBV6-6; J: TRBJ1-2
CDR3: CASSTIQGGSYNEQFF; DNA: TGCGCCAGCAGCACTATACAGGGTGGCTCCTACAATGAGCAGTTCTTC; D: -; size: -; V: TRBV5-1; J: TRBJ2-1
CDR3: CASSYRLPRTSGSYNEQFF; DNA: TGTGCCAGCAGTTACCGGCTTCCCCGGACTAGCGGCTCCTACAATGAGCAGTTCTTC; D: TRBD2; size: -; V: TRBV6-2/TRBV6-3; J: TRBJ2-1
CDR3: CSAYHGAVNTEAFF; DNA: TGCAGCGCATACCACGGGGCGGTGAACACTGAAGCTTTCTTT; D: -; size: -; V: TRBV29-1; J: TRBJ1-1
CDR3: CASSPGMGQPQHF; DNA: TGTGCCAGCAGTCCTGGTATGGGACAGCCCCAGCATTTT; D: -; size: few; V: TRBV12-3/TRBV12-4; J: TRBJ1-5
CDR3: CASSQALEDYGYTF; DNA: TGCGCCAGCAGCCAGGCGTTAGAGGACTATGGCTACACCTTC; D: -; size: -; V: TRBV4-1; J: TRBJ1-2
CDR3: CASSLVRVPEKLFF; DNA: TGTGCCAGCAGCTTGGTCAGGGTTCCGGAAAAACTGTTTTTT; D: -; size: few; V: TRBV5-8; J: TRBJ1-4
CDR3: CASSLVGSEAFF; DNA: TGTGCCAGCAGTTTAGTAGGGTCTGAAGCTTTCTTT; D: -; size: few; V: TRBV12-3/TRBV12-4; J: TRBJ1-1
CDR3: CASSLGSGTGSTGELFF; DNA: TGTGCCAGCAGCTTGGGATCCGGGACAGGGTCGACCGGGGAGCTGTTTTTT; D: TRBD1; size: -; V: TRBV11-3; J: TRBJ2-2
CDR3: CASSLYGTSDYYEQYF; DNA: TGTGCCAGCAGCTTATACGGGACTAGCGACTACTACGAGCAGTACTTC; D: TRBD2; size: few; V: TRBV7-2; J: TRBJ2-7
CDR3: CASKGYNEQFF; DNA: TGTGCCAGTAAAGGCTACAATGAGCAGTTCTTC; D: -; size: -; V: TRBV19; J: TRBJ2-1
CDR3: CASTAGGLEKLFF; DNA: TGTGCCAGCACGGCAGGGGGCCTTGAAAAACTGTTTTTT; D: TRBD1; size: -; V: TRBV6-5; J: TRBJ1-4
CDR3: CASSGGRPSSYEQYF; DNA: TGTGCCAGCAGCGGGGGACGTCCCAGCTCCTACGAGCAGTACTTC; D: -; size: -; V: TRBV6-5; J: TRBJ2-7
CDR3: CASTTGGSGELFF; DNA: TGTGCCAGCACCACCGGAGGGTCCGGGGAGCTGTTTTTT; D: -; size: -; V: TRBV7-2; J: TRBJ2-2
CDR3: CASSPDDSLWRTDTQYF; DNA: TGCGCCAGCAGCCCTGACGACAGTCTCTGGCGCACAGATACGCAGTATTTT; D: -; size: -; V: TRBV5-1; J: TRBJ2-3
CDR3: CASGQRAYYGYTF; DNA: TGTGCCAGCGGCCAGAGGGCCTACTATGGCTACACCTTC; D: -; size: -; V: TRBV5-4; J: TRBJ1-2
CDR3: CASSLSTNPSTDTQYF; DNA: TGTGCCAGCAGCTTATCCACCAATCCTAGCACAGATACGCAGTATTTT; D: -; size: -; V: TRBV7-9; J: TRBJ2-3
CDR3: CASSPPNVGLDEQFF; DNA: TGTGCCAGCTCACCGCCAAACGTCGGGTTGGATGAGCAGTTCTTC; D: -; size: -; V: TRBV18; J: TRBJ2-1
CDR3: CASSTLQGKETQYF; DNA: TGTGCCAGTAGTACCCTACAGGGGAAAGAGACCCAGTACTTC; D: TRBD1; size: few; V: TRBV19; J: TRBJ2-5
CDR3: CASSRGGRDEEKLFF; DNA: TGTGCCAGCAGCCGGGGCGGGAGGGATGAGGAAAAACTGTTTTTT; D: -; size: -; V: TRBV7-6; J: TRBJ1-4
CDR3: CATSETGIHPGKLFF; DNA: TGTGCCACCAGTGAGACCGGGATTCATCCAGGGAAACTGTTTTTT; D: -; size: -; V: TRBV24-1; J: TRBJ1-4
CDR3: CASSSRTGADTQYF; DNA: TGCGCCAGCAGCTCCCGGACAGGAGCAGATACGCAGTATTTT; D: TRBD1; size: -; V: TRBV5-1; J: TRBJ2-3
CDR3: CASSRYSGSTDTQYF; DNA: TGTGCCAGTAGTAGATATAGCGGGAGCACAGATACGCAGTATTTT; D: TRBD2; size: -; V: TRBV19; J: TRBJ2-3
CDR3: CATSSWQLNTEAFF; DNA: TGTGCCACCAGCAGTTGGCAGTTGAACACTGAAGCTTTCTTT; D: -; size: -; V: TRBV15; J: TRBJ1-1
CDR3: CASSLGMNTEAFF; DNA: TGTGCCAGCAGCTTAGGGATGAACACTGAAGCTTTCTTT; D: -; size: -; V: TRBV7-2; J: TRBJ1-1
CDR3: CASSPIAGNTEAFF; DNA: TGTGCCAGCTCACCAATCGCAGGGAACACTGAAGCTTTCTTT; D: -; size: few; V: TRBV18; J: TRBJ1-1
CDR3: CASSEYAPGGSGANVLTF; DNA: TGTGCCAGCAGTGAATACGCCCCCGGCGGGTCTGGGGCCAACGTCCTGACTTTC; D: -; size: few; V: TRBV25-1; J: TRBJ2-6
CDR3: CSVTSGGRETQYF; DNA: TGCAGCGTGACCTCCGGGGGGCGAGAGACCCAGTACTTC; D: -; size: -; V: TRBV29-1; J: TRBJ2-5
CDR3: CASSLGWSNQPQHF; DNA: TGTGCCAGCAGCTTAGGTTGGAGCAATCAGCCCCAGCATTTT; D: -; size: -; V: TRBV7-2; J: TRBJ1-5